This is a list of T cell receptor beta chains from one sample in a study of blood T cell repertoires in COVID-19. TCRdb's table, derived via immunoSEQ multiplex PCR, lists solely in-frame clones and lacks some. The data contain roughly 190,000 clones, 83% of them singletons. Sequencing used peripheral blood. The receptors originated from a man in his fifties with active or convalescent COVID-19. CDR3s include the opening cysteine and the closing phenylalanine or tryptophan. A D gene is named only where the DNA matches it firmly.

J: TRBJ1-1
V: TRBV4-3
D: TRBD1
DNA: TGCGCCAGCAGCCAATTTCAGGGGGTGGCTGAAGCTTTCTTT
CDR3: CASSQFQGVAEAFF

J: TRBJ1-2
V: TRBV19
D: .
DNA: TGTGCCAGTAGCCTCGCGGACAGTCAGCCGGTATTGGGCTACACCTTC
CDR3: CASSLADSQPVLGYTF

J: TRBJ1-2
V: TRBV10-1
D: TRBD1
DNA: TGCGCCAGCAGTCCCGCCGGACAGGCCTATGGCTACACCTTC
CDR3: CASSPAGQAYGYTF

J: TRBJ2-3
V: TRBV5-5
D: TRBD2
DNA: TGTGCCAGCAGCCCAGGCGGGGGTTTGGATACGCAGTATTTT
CDR3: CASSPGGGLDTQYF

J: TRBJ1-4
V: TRBV25-1
D: TRBD1
DNA: TGTGCCAGCAGAGGGACAGGCCAAACTAATGAAAAACTGTTTTTT
CDR3: CASRGTGQTNEKLFF

J: TRBJ2-7
V: TRBV27
D: .
DNA: TGTGCCAGCAGTTTACAGGGGAACTACGAGCAGTACTTC
CDR3: CASSLQGNYEQYF

J: TRBJ2-5
V: TRBV7-9
D: .
DNA: TGTGCCAGCAGCTTTTGGGGGGTGCAAGAGACCCAGTACTTC
CDR3: CASSFWGVQETQYF

J: TRBJ1-5
V: TRBV30
D: .
DNA: TGTGCCTGGAGTCCCTTGGGGCCTAGCAATCAGCCCCAGCATTTT
CDR3: CAWSPLGPSNQPQHF

J: TRBJ1-5
V: TRBV7-2
D: .
DNA: TGTGCCAGCAGCTCCCGGGATATAGTGGGCAATCAGCCCCAGCATTTT
CDR3: CASSSRDIVGNQPQHF

J: TRBJ2-7
V: TRBV5-6
D: .
DNA: TGTGCCAGCAGCTTGGAGGGGAACGAGCAGTACTTC
CDR3: CASSLEGNEQYF